Given below is one T cell receptor (beta chain) in context. This same CDR3 is encoded by further DNA sequences in the sample. This sample is drawn from a study of blood T cell repertoires in COVID-19. The authors' processing: How many nucleated cells were present was estimated from reference gene primer amplification. Assay used: immunoSEQ multiplex PCR; TCRdb lists only in-frame clones, some missing. V and J calls and clone size follow that table, whereas D and trimming were derived from the DNA. The sample comprises approximately 200,000 clones, more than 70% of which are singletons, and roughly 18% rests with the top ten. Deletions cut 0 bases from V and 7 bases from J, with 11 bases between. The CDR3 contains 14 residues. Germline V gene data show CDR1 as SGDLS and CDR2 as YYNGEE.

Material: peripheral blood. J is TRBJ1-5 and V is TRBV9, with D possibly TRBD1 on 5 matching bases. This clonotype originated in a person aged 65 to 85 with COVID-19, enrolled during active disease. The CDR3 DNA reads as TGTGCCAGCAGCGTAGGGACCGGGGGACAGCCCCAGCATTTT. It is translated as CASSVGTGGQPQHF. Together with reference TRBV9 and TRBJ1-5, the CDR3 gives the full variable domain: DSGVTQTPKHLITATGQRVTLRCSPRSGDLSVYWYQQSLDQGLQFLIQYYNGEERAKGNILERFSAQQFPDLHSELNLSSLELGDSALYFCASSVGTGGQPQHFGDGTRLSIL.